The 14 T cell receptor beta chains presented below share a single source sample, sequenced in a study of Ad26.COV2.S vaccination and SARS-CoV-2 variants. Libraries were prepared by immunoSEQ multiplex PCR; TCRdb keeps only in-frame clonotypes and omits some of them. The profile covers around 370,000 clones, with about 90% appearing a single time and 3% to 5% taken by the ten largest. The sequencing used peripheral blood, collected after recovery from COVID-19. All receptors come from a human donor who had recovered from COVID-19.

The J gene is TRBJ1-4, the V gene TRBV2, with TRBD1 matching over 9 bases. The length of the CDR3 is 15 residues. Trimming removed 1 base from V and 8 bases from J; junction bases left unmatched: 5. CDR1 is SNHLY, CDR2 FYNNEI, per germline. The CDR3 is CASSEVQGAREKLFF. The DNA of the CDR3 is TGTGCCAGCAGTGAAGTACAGGGGGCGCGAGAAAAACTGTTTTTT. Based on the CDR3 plus reference TRBV2 and TRBJ1-4, the full variable domain is EPEVTQTPSHQVTQMGQEVILRCVPISNHLYFYWYRQILGQKVEFLVSFYNNEISEKSEIFDDQFSVERPDGSNFTLKIRSTKLEDSAMYFCASSEVQGAREKLFFGSGTQLSVL.

The DNA for the CDR3 is TGTGCCAGCAGTTTACGCCCAAGACAGGTCCTATTACAACAATGGGAGCAGTTCTTC. This codes for CASSLRPRQVLLQQWEQFF. The chain recombines TRBV27 with TRBJ2-1; D is possibly TRBD1 (6 bases). Looked up from germline, CDR1 is MNHEY and CDR2 is SMNVEV (reference sequence). CDR3 length equals 19 residues. V was pared by 2 bases and J by 10 bases, with 30 bases between.

This chain connects TRBV7-8 to TRBJ1-2, with 8 bases aligning to TRBD1. Looked up from germline, CDR1 is SGHVS and CDR2 is FQNEAQ. The length of the CDR3 is 15 residues. The V segment lost 2 bases and the J segment 7 bases; nucleotides outside the gene matches: 9. As DNA, the CDR3 is TGTGCCAGCAGCTTAAGCAGGGGGCCTCAGCTTGGCTACACCTTC. Translated, it gives CASSLSRGPQLGYTF.

This clone was observed once. The genes are TRBV9 and TRBJ1-4, with TRBD1 matching over 9 bases. V gave up 2 bases and J gave up 4 bases; unmatched junction bases: 3. This CDR3 has 15 residues. Germline CDR1 and CDR2: SGDLS and YYNGEE. CDR3 nucleotides: TGTGCCAGCAGCGTCGGACAGGGGATTAATGAAAAACTGTTTTTT. This sequence encodes CASSVGQGINEKLFF.

The chain carries TRBV7-8 and TRBJ1-3; no definite D call. Trimming shortened V by 5 bases and J by 0 bases, and 11 bases separated the two germline ends. The germline V gene has CDR1 SGHVS and CDR2 FQNEAQ. The CDR3 loop spans 15 amino acids. CDR3 loop: CASSPAPGSGNTIYF. The CDR3 nucleotides read TGTGCCAGCAGCCCGGCACCGGGCTCTGGAAACACCATATATTTT.

J is TRBJ2-5 and V is TRBV7-9, with 15 positions matching TRBD2. The CDR3 spans 19 residues. Germline CDR1 reads SEHNR; CDR2 reads FQNEAQ (reference sequence). J lost 5 bases, V lost 6 bases, and 16 bases had no gene match. The DNA of the CDR3 is TGTGCCAGCAGTCGTACACGGGGACTAGCGGGGGGCGAGACGGAGACCCAGTACTTC. This encodes CASSRTRGLAGGETETQYF.

V is TRBV29-1 and J is TRBJ2-2; D is perhaps TRBD1 or TRBD2 (5 bases each). CDR1 SQVTM and CDR2 ANQGSEA come from the germline V gene. The ends were cut back, 7 bases at V and 1 base at J, with 10 bases in the middle. This CDR3 has 13 residues. CDR3 nucleotides: TGCAGCGGAGGGGACGGGAACACCGGGGAGCTGTTTTTT. It is translated as CSGGDGNTGELFF.

The DNA for the CDR3 is TGTGCCAGCAGGGATGGACGGAGGTTATGGTATAATGAAAAACTGTTTTTT. It codes for CASRDGRRLWYNEKLFF. The chain uses TRBV2 and TRBJ1-4; no clear D gene. CDR1 is SNHLY, CDR2 FYNNEI, per germline. The CDR3 consists of 17 residues. Trimming removed 6 bases from V and 4 bases from J, with 21 bases in between.

This chain links TRBV18 with TRBJ2-6; perhaps TRBD1 as D (6 bases). Germline V gene data show CDR1 as KGHSH and CDR2 as LQKENI. With 4 bases removed from V and 1 base from J, the gap between germline ends came to 14 bases. The CDR3 loop spans 17 amino acids. In DNA, the CDR3 is TGTGCCAGCTCACTAAGGGACACTCGATCTGGGGCCAACGTCCTGACTTTC. Protein sequence: CASSLRDTRSGANVLTF.

The chain combines TRBV5-1 with TRBJ2-7; tentative D call: TRBD2 (5 bases). Trimming removed 5 bases from V and 3 bases from J, with 9 bases in between. Germline CDR1 reads SGHRS; CDR2 reads YFSETQ. The length of the CDR3 is 12 residues. In DNA form, the CDR3 reads TGCGCCAGCAGTTTTGAGGGCTACGAGCAGTACTTC. Protein product: CASSFEGYEQYF.

About this clone: Within the sample, other DNA sequences also encode this same CDR3. V and J are TRBV9 and TRBJ2-7; D may be TRBD1 or TRBD2 (5 bases each). The V end lost 3 bases, the J end lost 10 bases, and 20 bases lay between the germline ends. The length of the CDR3 is 14 residues. Germline CDR1 SGDLS, CDR2 YYNGEE. CDR3 sequence reads: CASSGYPGRGEQYF. The CDR3 nucleotides are TGTGCCAGCAGCGGCTATCCGGGACGGGGAGAACAGTACTTC. Supplemented by reference TRBV9 and TRBJ2-7, the full variable domain reads DSGVTQTPKHLITATGQRVTLRCSPRSGDLSVYWYQQSLDQGLQFLIQYYNGEERAKGNILERFSAQQFPDLHSELNLSSLELGDSALYFCASSGYPGRGEQYFGPGTRLTVT.

This clone was detected only once. This chain uses TRBV9 with TRBJ1-4; no clear D. V lost 5 bases and J lost 0, with 14 bases in between. The CDR3 runs to 16 residues. The germline CDR1 and CDR2 sequences are SGDLS and YYNGEE. The CDR3 reads CASSIGLGATNEKLFF. The DNA of the CDR3 is TGTGCCAGCAGTATCGGCCTGGGAGCAACTAATGAAAAACTGTTTTTT. The whole variable domain, remainder taken from reference TRBV9 and TRBJ1-4, is DSGVTQTPKHLITATGQRVTLRCSPRSGDLSVYWYQQSLDQGLQFLIQYYNGEERAKGNILERFSAQQFPDLHSELNLSSLELGDSALYFCASSIGLGATNEKLFFGSGTQLSVL.

The chain is built from TRBV10-1 and TRBJ2-3; D gene uncertain. CDR1 is WNHNN, CDR2 SYGVQD, per germline (reference sequence). The CDR3 is made up of 16 amino acids. The V end was cut by 4 bases, the J end by 4 bases, with 18 bases between. CDR3 sequence (DNA): TGCGCCAGCAGTGGCTCCCGTACGTTTGGAGCAGATACGCAGTATTTT. Encoded protein: CASSGSRTFGADTQYF.

The rearrangement links TRBV2 to TRBJ1-6; perhaps TRBD1 as D (6 bases). There are 16 residues in the CDR3. CDR1 is SNHLY and CDR2 is FYNNEI in the germline V gene. V was shortened by 0 bases and J by 6 bases, with 12 bases between the two germline ends. CDR3 sequence: CASSEAVRTANSPLHF. The CDR3 DNA is TGTGCCAGCAGTGAAGCGGTCCGGACAGCTAATTCACCCCTCCACTTT.